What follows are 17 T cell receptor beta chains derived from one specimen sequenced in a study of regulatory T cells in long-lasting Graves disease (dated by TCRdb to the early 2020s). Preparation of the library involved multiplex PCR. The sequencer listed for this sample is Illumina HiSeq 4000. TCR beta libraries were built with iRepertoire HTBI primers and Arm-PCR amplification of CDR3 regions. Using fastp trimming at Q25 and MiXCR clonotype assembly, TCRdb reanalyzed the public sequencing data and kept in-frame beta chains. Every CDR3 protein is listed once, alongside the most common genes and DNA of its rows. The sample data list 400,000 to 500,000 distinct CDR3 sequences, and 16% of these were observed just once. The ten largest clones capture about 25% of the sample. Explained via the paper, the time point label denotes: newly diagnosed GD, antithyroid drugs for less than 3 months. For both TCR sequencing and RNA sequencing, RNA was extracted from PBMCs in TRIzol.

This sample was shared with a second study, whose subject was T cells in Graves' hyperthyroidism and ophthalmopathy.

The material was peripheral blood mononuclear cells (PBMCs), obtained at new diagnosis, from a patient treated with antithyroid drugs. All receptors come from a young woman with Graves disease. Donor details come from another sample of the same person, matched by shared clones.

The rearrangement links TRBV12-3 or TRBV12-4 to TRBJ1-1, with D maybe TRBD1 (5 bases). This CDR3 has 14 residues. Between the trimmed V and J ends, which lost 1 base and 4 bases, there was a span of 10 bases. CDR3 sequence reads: CASSLDRLGTEAFF. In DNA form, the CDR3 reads TGTGCCAGCAGTTTAGACAGGCTTGGCACTGAAGCTTTCTTT.

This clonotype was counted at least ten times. This CDR3 reads CASSDGLTYQETQYF. The CDR3 DNA follows: TGTGCCAGCAGCGACGGACTGACGTACCAAGAGACCCAGTACTTC. V gene TRBV11-2 combines with J gene TRBJ2-5; weak D call: TRBD2 (5 bases). The germline V gene has CDR1 SGHAT and CDR2 FQNNGV. V dropped 5 bases and J dropped 0 bases, with 13 bases sitting between them. The CDR3 has 15 residues.

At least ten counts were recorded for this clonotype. The CDR3 region is CASSFEQGANYGYTF. The CDR3 DNA sequence: TGTGCCAGCAGCTTCGAACAGGGAGCTAACTATGGCTACACCTTC. The chain is built from TRBV7-9 and TRBJ1-2, with D perhaps matching TRBD1 (6 bases). V lost 3 bases, J lost 0 bases, and 11 bases lay in between. CDR1 is SEHNR, CDR2 FQNEAQ, per germline (reference sequence). This CDR3 is 15 amino acids long. The whole variable domain, remainder taken from reference TRBV7-9 and TRBJ1-2, is DTGVSQNPRHKITKRGQNVTFRCDPISEHNRLYWYRQTLGQGPEFLTYFQNEAQLEKSRLLSDRFSAERPKGSFSTLEIQRTEQGDSAMYLCASSFEQGANYGYTFGSGTRLTVV.

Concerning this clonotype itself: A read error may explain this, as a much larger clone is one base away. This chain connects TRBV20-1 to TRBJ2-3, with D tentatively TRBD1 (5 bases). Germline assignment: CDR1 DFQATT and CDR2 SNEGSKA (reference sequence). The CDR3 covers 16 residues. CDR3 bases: TGCGGTGCTAGGGGATCCCACTTCCCTGGTACAGATACGCAGTATTTT. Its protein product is CGARGSHFPGTDTQYF.

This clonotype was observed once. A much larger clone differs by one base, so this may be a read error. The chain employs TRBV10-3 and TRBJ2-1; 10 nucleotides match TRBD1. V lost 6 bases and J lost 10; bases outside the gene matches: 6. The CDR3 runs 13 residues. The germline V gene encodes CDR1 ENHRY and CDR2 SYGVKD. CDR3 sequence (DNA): TGTGCCATCAGGCCGGGACAGGGGATCGAGCAGTTCTTC. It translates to CAIRPGQGIEQFF.

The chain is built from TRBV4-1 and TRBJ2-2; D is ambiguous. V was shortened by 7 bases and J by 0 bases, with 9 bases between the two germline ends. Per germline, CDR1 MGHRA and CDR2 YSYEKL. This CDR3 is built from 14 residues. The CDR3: CASKATANTGELFF. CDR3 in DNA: TGCGCCAGCAAAGCGACCGCGAACACCGGGGAGCTGTTTTTT.

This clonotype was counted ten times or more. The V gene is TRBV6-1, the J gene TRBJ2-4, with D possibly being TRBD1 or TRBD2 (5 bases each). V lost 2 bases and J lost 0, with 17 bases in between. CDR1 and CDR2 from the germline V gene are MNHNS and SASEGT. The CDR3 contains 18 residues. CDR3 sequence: CASSEFRGASIAKNIQYF. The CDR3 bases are TGTGCCAGCAGTGAATTCAGAGGGGCATCCATAGCCAAAAACATTCAGTACTTC.

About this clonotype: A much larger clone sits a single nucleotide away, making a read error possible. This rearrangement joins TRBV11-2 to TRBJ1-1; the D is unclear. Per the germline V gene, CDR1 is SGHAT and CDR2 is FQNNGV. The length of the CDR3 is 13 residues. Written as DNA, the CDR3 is TGTGCCAGCAGCTTAGAAACAGCAACTGAAGCTATCTTT. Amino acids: CASSLETATEAIF.

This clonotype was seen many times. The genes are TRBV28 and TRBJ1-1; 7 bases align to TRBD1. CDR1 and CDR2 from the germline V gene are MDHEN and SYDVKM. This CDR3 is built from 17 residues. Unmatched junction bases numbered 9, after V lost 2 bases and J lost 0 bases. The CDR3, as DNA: TGTGCCAGCAGTTTAGTAAGACAGGGTTATATGAACACTGAAGCTTTCTTT. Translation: CASSLVRQGYMNTEAFF.

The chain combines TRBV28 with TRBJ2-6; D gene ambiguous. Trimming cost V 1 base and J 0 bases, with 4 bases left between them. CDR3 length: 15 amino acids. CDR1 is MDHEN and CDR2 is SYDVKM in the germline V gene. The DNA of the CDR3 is TGTGCCAGCAGTTTATACACCTCTGGGGCCAACGTCCTGACTTTC. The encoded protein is CASSLYTSGANVLTF.

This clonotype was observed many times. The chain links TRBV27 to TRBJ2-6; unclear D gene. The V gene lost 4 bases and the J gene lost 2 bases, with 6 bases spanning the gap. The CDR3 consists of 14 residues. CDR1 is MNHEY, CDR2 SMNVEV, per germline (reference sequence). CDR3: CASSSPPGANVLTF. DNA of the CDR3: TGTGCCAGCAGTTCCCCCCCTGGGGCCAACGTCCTGACTTTC.

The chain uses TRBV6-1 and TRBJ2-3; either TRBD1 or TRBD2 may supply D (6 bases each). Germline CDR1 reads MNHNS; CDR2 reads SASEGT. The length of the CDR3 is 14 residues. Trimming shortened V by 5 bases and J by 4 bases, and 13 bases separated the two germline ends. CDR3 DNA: TGTGCCAGCAGTCAACCAGGGGACTCAGATACGCAGTATTTT. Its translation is CASSQPGDSDTQYF.

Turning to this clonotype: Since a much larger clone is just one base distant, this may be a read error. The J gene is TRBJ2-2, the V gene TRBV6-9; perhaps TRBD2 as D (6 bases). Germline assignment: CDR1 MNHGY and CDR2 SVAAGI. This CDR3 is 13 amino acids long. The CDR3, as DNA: TGTACCAGCAGTTACGGGAGCACCGGGGAGCTGTTTTTT. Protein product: CTSSYGSTGELFF.

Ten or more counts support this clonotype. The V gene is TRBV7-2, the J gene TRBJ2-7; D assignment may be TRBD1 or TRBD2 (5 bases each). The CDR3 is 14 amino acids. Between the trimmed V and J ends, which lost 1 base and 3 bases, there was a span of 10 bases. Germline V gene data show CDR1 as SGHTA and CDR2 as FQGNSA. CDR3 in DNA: TGTGCCAGCAGCTTAGAGGGACCTTACTACGAGCAGTACTTC. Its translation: CASSLEGPYYEQYF.

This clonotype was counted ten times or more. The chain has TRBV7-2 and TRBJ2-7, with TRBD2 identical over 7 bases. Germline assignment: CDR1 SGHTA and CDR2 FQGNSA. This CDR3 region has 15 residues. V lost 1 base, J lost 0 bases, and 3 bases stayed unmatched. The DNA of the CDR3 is TGTGCCAGCAGCTTAGTATGGACTAGCTCCTACGAGCAGTACTTC. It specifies CASSLVWTSSYEQYF.

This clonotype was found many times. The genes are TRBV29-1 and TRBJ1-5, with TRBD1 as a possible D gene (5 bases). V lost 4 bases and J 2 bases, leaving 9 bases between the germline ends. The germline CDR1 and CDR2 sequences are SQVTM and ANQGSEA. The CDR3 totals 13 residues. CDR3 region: CSVGDRGNQPQHF. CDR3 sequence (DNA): TGCAGCGTTGGGGACCGGGGCAATCAGCCCCAGCATTTT.

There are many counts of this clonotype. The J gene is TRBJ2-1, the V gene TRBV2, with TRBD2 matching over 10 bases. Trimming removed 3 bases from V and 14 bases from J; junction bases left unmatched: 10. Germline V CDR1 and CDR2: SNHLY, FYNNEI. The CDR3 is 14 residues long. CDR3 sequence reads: CASSDDWLAGVEFF. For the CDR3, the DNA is TGTGCCAGCAGTGATGATTGGCTAGCGGGAGTGGAGTTCTTC.